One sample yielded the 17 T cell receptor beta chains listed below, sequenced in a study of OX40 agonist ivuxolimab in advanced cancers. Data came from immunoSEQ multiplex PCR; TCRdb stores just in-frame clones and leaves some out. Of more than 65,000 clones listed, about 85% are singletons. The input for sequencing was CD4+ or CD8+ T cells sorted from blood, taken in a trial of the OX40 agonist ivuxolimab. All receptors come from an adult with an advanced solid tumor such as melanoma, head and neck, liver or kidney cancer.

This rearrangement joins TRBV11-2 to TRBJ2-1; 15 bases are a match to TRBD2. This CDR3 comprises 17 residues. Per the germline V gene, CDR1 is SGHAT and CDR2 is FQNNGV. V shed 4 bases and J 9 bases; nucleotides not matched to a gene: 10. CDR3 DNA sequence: TGTGCCAGCAGCTCCCGGACTAGCGGGGGGGTCGGGACTGAGCAGTTCTTC. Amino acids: CASSSRTSGGVGTEQFF.

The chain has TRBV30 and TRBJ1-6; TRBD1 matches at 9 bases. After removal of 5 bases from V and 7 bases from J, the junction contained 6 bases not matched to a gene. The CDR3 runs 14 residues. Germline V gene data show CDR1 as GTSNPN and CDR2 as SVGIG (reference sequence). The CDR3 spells CAWVLGTGNSPLHF. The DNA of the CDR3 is TGTGCCTGGGTACTCGGGACAGGGAATTCACCCCTCCACTTT. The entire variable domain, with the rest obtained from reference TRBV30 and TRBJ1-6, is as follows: SQTIHQWPATLVQPVGSPLSLECTVEGTSNPNLYWYRQAAGRGLQLLFYSVGIGQISSEVPQNLSASRPQDRQFILSSKKLLLSDSGFYLCAWVLGTGNSPLHFGNGTRLTVT.

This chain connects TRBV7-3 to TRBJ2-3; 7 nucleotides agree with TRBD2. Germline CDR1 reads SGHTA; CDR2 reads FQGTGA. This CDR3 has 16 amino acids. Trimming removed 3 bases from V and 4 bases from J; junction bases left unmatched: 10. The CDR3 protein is CASSLGGRGAADTQYF. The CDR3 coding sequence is TGTGCCAGCAGCTTGGGAGGGAGAGGAGCCGCAGATACGCAGTATTTT.

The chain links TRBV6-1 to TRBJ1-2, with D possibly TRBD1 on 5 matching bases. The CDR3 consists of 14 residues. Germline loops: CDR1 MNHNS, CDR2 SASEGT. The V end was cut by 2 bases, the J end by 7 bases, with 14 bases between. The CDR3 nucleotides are TGTGCCAGCAGTGAACTCCAGGGCCTTAGTGGCTACACCTTC. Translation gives CASSELQGLSGYTF.

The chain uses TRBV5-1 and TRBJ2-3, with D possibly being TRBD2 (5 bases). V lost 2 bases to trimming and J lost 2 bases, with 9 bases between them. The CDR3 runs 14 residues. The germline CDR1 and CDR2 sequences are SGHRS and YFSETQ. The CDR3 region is CASSFGLLTDTQYF. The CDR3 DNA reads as TGCGCCAGCAGCTTCGGACTTCTCACAGATACGCAGTATTTT.

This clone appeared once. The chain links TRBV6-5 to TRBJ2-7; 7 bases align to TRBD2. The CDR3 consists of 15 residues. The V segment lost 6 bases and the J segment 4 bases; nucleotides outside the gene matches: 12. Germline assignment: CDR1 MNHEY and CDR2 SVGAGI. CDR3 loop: CASSAMRAGFYEQYF. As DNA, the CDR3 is TGTGCCAGCAGCGCGATGAGAGCGGGGTTTTACGAGCAGTACTTC.

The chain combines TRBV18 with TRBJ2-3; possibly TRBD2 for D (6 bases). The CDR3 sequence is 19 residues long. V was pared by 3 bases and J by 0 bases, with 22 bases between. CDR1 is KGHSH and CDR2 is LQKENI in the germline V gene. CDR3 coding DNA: TGTGCCAGCTCACCTTCCGTGAACCCACTAGCCGCCAGCACAGATACGCAGTATTTT. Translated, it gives CASSPSVNPLAASTDTQYF.

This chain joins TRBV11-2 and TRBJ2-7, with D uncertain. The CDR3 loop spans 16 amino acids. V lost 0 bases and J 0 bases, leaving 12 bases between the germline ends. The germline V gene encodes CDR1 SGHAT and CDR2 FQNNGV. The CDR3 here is CASSLDRARSSYEQYF. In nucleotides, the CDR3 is TGTGCCAGCAGCTTAGATCGGGCCCGGAGCTCCTACGAGCAGTACTTC.

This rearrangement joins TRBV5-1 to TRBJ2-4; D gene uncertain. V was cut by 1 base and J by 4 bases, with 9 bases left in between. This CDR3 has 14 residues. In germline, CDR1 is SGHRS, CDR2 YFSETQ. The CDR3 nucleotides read TGCGCCAGCAGCTTGAGGGAATCTAAAAACATTCAGTACTTC. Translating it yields CASSLRESKNIQYF.

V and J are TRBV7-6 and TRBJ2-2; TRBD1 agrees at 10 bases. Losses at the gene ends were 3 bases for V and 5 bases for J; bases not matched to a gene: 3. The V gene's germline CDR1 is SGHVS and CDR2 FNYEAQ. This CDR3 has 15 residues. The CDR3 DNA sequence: TGTGCCAGCAGCTTGGGACAGGGGAGGACCGGGGAGCTGTTTTTT. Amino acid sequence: CASSLGQGRTGELFF.

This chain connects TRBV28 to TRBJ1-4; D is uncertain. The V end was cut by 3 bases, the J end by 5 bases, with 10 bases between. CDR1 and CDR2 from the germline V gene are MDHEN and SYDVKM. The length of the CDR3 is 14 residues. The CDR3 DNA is TGTGCCAGCAGTTTCTGGCTGGCGAATGAAAAACTGTTTTTT. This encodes CASSFWLANEKLFF.

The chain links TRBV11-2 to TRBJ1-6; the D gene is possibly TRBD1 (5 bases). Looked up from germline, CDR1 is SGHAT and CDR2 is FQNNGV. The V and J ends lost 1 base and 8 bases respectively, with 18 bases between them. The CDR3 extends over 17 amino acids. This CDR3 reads CASSLGRGFVLHSPLHF. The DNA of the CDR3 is TGTGCCAGCAGCTTAGGGAGGGGATTCGTTTTGCATTCACCCCTCCACTTT.

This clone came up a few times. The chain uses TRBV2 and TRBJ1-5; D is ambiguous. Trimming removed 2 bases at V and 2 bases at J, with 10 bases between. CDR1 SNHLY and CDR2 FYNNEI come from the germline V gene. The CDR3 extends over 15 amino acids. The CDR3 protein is CASSEMVGGNQPQHF. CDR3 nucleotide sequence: TGTGCCAGCAGTGAAATGGTCGGGGGCAATCAGCCCCAGCATTTT.

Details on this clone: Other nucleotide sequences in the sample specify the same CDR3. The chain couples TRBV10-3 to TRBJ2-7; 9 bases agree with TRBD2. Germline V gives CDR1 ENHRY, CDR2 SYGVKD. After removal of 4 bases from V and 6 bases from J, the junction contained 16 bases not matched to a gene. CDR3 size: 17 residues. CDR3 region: CAISGGGGGSGRGEQYF. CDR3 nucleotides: TGTGCCATCAGTGGGGGGGGAGGGGGTAGCGGGAGAGGCGAGCAGTACTTC.

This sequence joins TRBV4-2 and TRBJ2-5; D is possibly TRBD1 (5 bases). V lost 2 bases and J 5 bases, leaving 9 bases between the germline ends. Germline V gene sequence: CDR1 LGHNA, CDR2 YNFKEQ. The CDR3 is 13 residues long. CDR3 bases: TGTGCCAGCAGCCAACAGGGTGGGGAGACCCAGTACTTC. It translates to CASSQQGGETQYF.

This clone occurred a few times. The chain's CDR3 is CASSEGWGAGERTQYF. The CDR3 DNA follows: TGTGCCAGCAGTGAAGGATGGGGGGCAGGGGAACGGACCCAGTACTTC. The genes are TRBV6-1 and TRBJ2-5; the D call may be TRBD1 or TRBD2 (6 bases each). From germline, CDR1 is MNHNS and CDR2 SASEGT. The CDR3 sequence is 16 residues long. The V end was cut by 1 base, the J end by 7 bases, with 19 bases between.

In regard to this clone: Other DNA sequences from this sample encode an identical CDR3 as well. In DNA form, the CDR3 reads TGCGCCAGCAGCTTGAGGGGGAGCCAAGAGACCCAGTACTTC. Encoded protein: CASSLRGSQETQYF. V is TRBV5-1 and J is TRBJ2-5, with D maybe TRBD1 (6 bases). The CDR3 is 14 residues long. CDR1 SGHRS and CDR2 YFSETQ come from the germline V gene. Trimming took 1 base from V and 1 from J, leaving 8 bases between them.